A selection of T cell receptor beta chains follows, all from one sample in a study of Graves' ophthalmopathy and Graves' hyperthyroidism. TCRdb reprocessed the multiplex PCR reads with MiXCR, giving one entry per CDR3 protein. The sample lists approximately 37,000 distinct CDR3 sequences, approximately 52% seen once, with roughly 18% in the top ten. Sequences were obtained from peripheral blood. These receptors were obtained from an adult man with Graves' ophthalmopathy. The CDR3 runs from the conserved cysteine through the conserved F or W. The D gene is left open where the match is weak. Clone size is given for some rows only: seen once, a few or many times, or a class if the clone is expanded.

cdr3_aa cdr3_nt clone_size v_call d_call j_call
CANSLDRTGVVTGELFF TGTGCTAACAGCTTAGATCGGACAGGGGTCGTAACCGGGGAGCTGTTTTTT many TRBV7-7 TRBD1 TRBJ2-2
CSVRRGGTSVDGSADTQYF TGCAGCGTTCGACGGGGCGGAACTAGCGTAGATGGGTCAGCAGATACGCAGTATTTT NA TRBV29-1 TRBD2 TRBJ2-3
CSARDRPRGPGNSYEQYF TGCAGTGCTAGAGATAGACCCAGGGGGCCCGGGAACTCCTACGAGCAGTACTTC many TRBV20-1 TRBD1 TRBJ2-7
CASSTIKGTKFNEQFF TGTGCCAGCAGCACCATCAAGGGAACTAAGTTCAATGAGCAGTTCTTC NA TRBV7-6 NA TRBJ2-1
CASSVDQGSSPLHF TGTGCCAGCAGCGTAGACCAGGGTAGTTCACCCCTCCACTTT once TRBV9 NA TRBJ1-6
CAISLGGVSNQPQHF TGTGCCATCAGCCTAGGGGGGGTTAGCAATCAGCCCCAGCATTTT few TRBV10-3 NA TRBJ1-5
CASRPGPRKNIQYF TGTGCCAGCAGACCGGGACCGAGGAAAAACATTCAGTACTTC many TRBV28 NA TRBJ2-4
CASSLEGKLFF TGTGCCAGCAGCTTAGAGGGAAAACTGTTTTTT few TRBV7-9 NA TRBJ1-4
CSARGDEWVDNSPLHF TGCAGTGCTAGAGGGGATGAGTGGGTCGATAATTCACCCCTCCACTTT few TRBV20-1 NA TRBJ1-6
CASSLTGFTQYF TGCGCCAGCAGCTTGACAGGGTTTACGCAGTATTTT NA TRBV5-1 NA TRBJ2-3
CSAREGGNQPQHF TGCAGTGCTAGGGAAGGAGGCAATCAGCCCCAGCATTTT NA TRBV20-1 NA TRBJ1-5
CASKDRDEMNTEAFF TGTGCCAGTAAGGACAGGGATGAAATGAACACTGAAGCTTTCTTT once TRBV19 TRBD1 TRBJ1-1
CSASRPSYNSPLHF TGCAGTGCTAGCCGCCCCTCCTATAATTCACCCCTCCACTTT few TRBV20-1 NA TRBJ1-6
CASSFARGIREQYF TGTGCCAGCAGCTTCGCCAGGGGAATACGCGAGCAGTACTTC NA TRBV5-6 NA TRBJ2-7
CASTNLGQVGDGYTF TGTGCCAGCACCAACCTAGGACAGGTTGGAGATGGCTACACCTTC NA TRBV6-5 TRBD1 TRBJ1-2
CSAGTGIYEQYF TGCAGTGCTGGGACGGGTATCTACGAGCAGTACTTC NA TRBV20-1 NA TRBJ2-7
CASRQGNTGELFF TGTGCCTCAAGACAGGGGAACACCGGGGAGCTGTTTTTT many TRBV12-3/TRBV12-4 TRBD1 TRBJ2-2
CASSDPGTRTFDEQFF TGCGCCAGCAGTGATCCCGGGACACGGACGTTCGATGAGCAGTTCTTC medium-sized TRBV10-2 NA TRBJ2-1
CASSSDRDGGNTIYF TGTGCCAGCAGCTCCGACAGGGACGGCGGAAACACCATATATTTT once TRBV7-3 TRBD1 TRBJ1-3
CASSPNTVGEKLFF TGTGCCAGCAGCCCAAATACAGTCGGTGAAAAACTGTTTTTT NA TRBV7-2 NA TRBJ1-4
CASSPSDRAEAFF TGTGCCAGCTCACCTTCGGACAGGGCTGAAGCTTTCTTT many TRBV18 TRBD1 TRBJ1-1
CSARGRDYEQYF TGCAGTGCTAGGGGTAGGGACTACGAGCAGTACTTC NA TRBV20-1 NA TRBJ2-7
CASSFRSTNYGYTF TGTGCCAGCAGCTTCCGCAGCACGAACTATGGCTACACCTTC medium-sized TRBV7-8 NA TRBJ1-2
CASSSLGQINEKLFF TGTGCCAGCAGTTCCTTGGGACAGATTAATGAAAAACTGTTTTTT many TRBV28 TRBD1 TRBJ1-4
CATRRQGALLGEAFF TGTGCCACCAGAAGACAGGGGGCCCTACTTGGGGAAGCTTTCTTT NA TRBV27 TRBD1 TRBJ1-1
CVSSQGGSGGQNERFF TGTGTCAGCAGCCAAGGGGGTAGCGGGGGGCAGAATGAGCGGTTCTTC NA TRBV14 TRBD2 TRBJ2-1
CASSPMSWTPQDTQYF TGTGCCAGCAGCCCGATGAGCTGGACACCCCAGGATACGCAGTATTTT many TRBV7-9 NA TRBJ2-3
CASSLDRGTGRKLFF TGTGCCAGCAGCTTAGACCGGGGGACAGGGCGTAAACTGTTTTTT NA TRBV7-3 TRBD1 TRBJ1-4
CASSGGGNTEAFF TGCGCCAGCAGTGGGGGCGGGAACACTGAAGCTTTCTTT NA TRBV10-1 NA TRBJ1-1
CSGGEDRNQPQHF TGCAGTGGAGGGGAGGACCGGAATCAGCCCCAGCATTTT few TRBV20-1 NA TRBJ1-5
CVSRLVACGRAHEQFF TGTGTCAGCAGATTAGTGGCATGCGGGAGGGCCCATGAGCAGTTCTTC NA TRBV7-8 TRBD2 TRBJ2-1
CASSRQLSNEKLFF TGCGCCAGCAGCCGACAGCTATCGAATGAAAAACTGTTTTTT many TRBV5-1 NA TRBJ1-4
CVSSLGSGGPDTQYF TGTGTCAGCAGCTTAGGTTCAGGCGGACCAGATACACAGTATTTT NA TRBV11-2 NA TRBJ2-3
CASSLMGDRGGIF TGTGCCAGCAGCTTAATGGGAGACAGAGGGGGGATCTTC many TRBV7-9 NA TRBJ2-1
CASSGGVRPQHF TGTGCCAGTAGTGGCGGGGTTCGGCCCCAGCATTTT NA TRBV19 NA TRBJ1-5
CAASSLEGVSYNEQFF TGTGCCGCCAGCAGCTTGGAAGGGGTCTCTTACAATGAGCAGTTCTTC NA TRBV15 NA TRBJ2-1
CSVLEGEINEQFFGPGTRHF NA NA TRBV20-1 NA TRBJ1-5
CASSLLGARIYEQYF TGTGCCAGCAGTTTACTCGGGGCCAGGATCTACGAGCAGTACTTC NA TRBV28 NA TRBJ2-7
CASSMGQGPGEQYF TGTGCCAGTAGTATGGGACAGGGGCCTGGAGAGCAGTACTTC NA TRBV19 TRBD1 TRBJ2-7
CASSLPGGAETQYF TGTGCCAGCAGCTTACCAGGGGGTGCGGAGACCCAGTACTTC NA TRBV15 TRBD1 TRBJ2-5
CASSLEGQGNQPQHF TGCGCCAGCAGCTTGGAGGGACAGGGTAATCAGCCCCAGCATTTT many TRBV5-1 TRBD1 TRBJ1-5
CASSSTSGGYNEQFF TGTGCCAGCAGCTCTACTAGCGGGGGATACAATGAGCAGTTCTTC once TRBV7-9 TRBD2 TRBJ2-1
CASSPLLAGSTDTQYF TGTGCCAGCAGCCCCCTACTAGCAGGAAGCACAGATACGCAGTATTTT NA TRBV3-1 NA TRBJ2-3
CSVEGSNEQFF TGCAGCGTTGAGGGTAGCAATGAGCAGTTCTTC NA TRBV29-1 NA TRBJ2-1
CASSLGTGGANTEAFF TGCGCCAGCAGCTTGGGGACAGGTGGGGCGAACACTGAAGCTTTCTTT NA TRBV5-1 TRBD1 TRBJ1-1
CASTLRVAGAGEQVF TGTGCCAGCACCCTCCGAGTAGCGGGAGCAGGTGAGCAGGTCTTC NA TRBV12-3/TRBV12-4 TRBD2 TRBJ2-1